Shown below are 5 T cell receptor beta chains from a single sample sequenced in a study of blood T cell repertoires in COVID-19. Sequenced by immunoSEQ multiplex PCR; TCRdb stores in-frame clones only, minus some. The sample carries approximately 300,000 clones, around 90% recorded once. The sample taken for sequencing was PBMCs or T cells enriched from blood (not recorded which). These receptors came from a woman aged 30 to 39 who had recovered from COVID-19.

This chain joins TRBV19 and TRBJ1-5; 9 bases fit TRBD1. Germline trimming cut 8 bases from V and 4 bases from J; bases unmatched to any gene: 9. CDR1 is LNHDA, CDR2 SQIVND, per germline (reference sequence). The length of the CDR3 is 15 residues. CDR3 coding DNA: TGTGCCAGTCGGGACAGGGAGATACGAAATCAGCCCCAGCATTTT. Protein sequence: CASRDREIRNQPQHF.

The V gene is TRBV18, the J gene TRBJ2-5; D perhaps matches TRBD1 (5 bases). V was clipped by 3 bases and J by 5 bases, with 16 bases between them. Germline V gene data show CDR1 as KGHSH and CDR2 as LQKENI. CDR3 size: 15 residues. CDR3 sequence reads: CASSPGQGVRETQYF. In DNA form, the CDR3 reads TGTGCCAGCTCACCCGGGCAGGGTGTTCGTGAGACCCAGTACTTC.

The chain is built from TRBV28 and TRBJ2-1, with D possibly matching TRBD2 (5 bases). The CDR3 spans 15 residues. Germline CDR1 and CDR2: MDHEN and SYDVKM. V was shortened by 3 bases and J by 3 bases, with 12 bases between the two germline ends. In nucleotides, the CDR3 is TGTGCCAGCAGTTTGGTAACTAGGGTCTACAATGAGCAGTTCTTC. Translated, it gives CASSLVTRVYNEQFF.

This clone was detected only once. The chain links TRBV21-1 to TRBJ2-6; the table calls TRBD2, which could not be checked here. TRBV21-1 represents a pseudogene. The CDR3 spans 22 residues. The CDR3 here is CASSKGPKGSREFPSGANVLTF. In nucleotides, the CDR3 is TGTGCCAGCAGCAAAGGCCCCAAGGGTTCGCGGGAGTTCCCCTCTGGGGCCAACGTCCTGACTTTC.

This chain links TRBV7-8 with TRBJ1-2; D is perhaps TRBD1 (5 bases). Germline V lookup: CDR1 SGHVS, CDR2 FQNEAQ. The CDR3 runs to 15 residues. Trimming took off 7 bases at V and 4 bases at J, with 19 bases between the two ends. The CDR3 sequence: CASTPGPGHLYGYTF. The CDR3, as DNA: TGTGCCAGCACCCCCGGCCCCGGACACCTCTATGGCTACACCTTC.